The 14 T cell receptor beta chains reported below all come from one sample, sequenced in a study of CD8+ T cells in alopecia areata. As to treatment: oral pan-JAK inhibitor, 5-10 mg twice daily. Extraction of RNA preceded its reverse transcription into cDNA, which served as the sequencing template. Here immunoSEQ multiplex PCR was the method, and the copy in TCRdb shows in-frame clones only, minus some. The table records approximately 210,000 clones, under 70% of them present only once. The source was CD4+ T cells sorted from blood, collected at week 44, from a patient treated with tofacitinib. Receptors were obtained from a human donor with alopecia areata.

The V call is TRBV5-4, the J call TRBJ2-2; TRBD1 might be the D (6 bases). The ends were cut back, 4 bases at V and 0 bases at J, with 13 bases in the middle. This CDR3 is 16 amino acids long. Germline values: CDR1 SGHNT, CDR2 YYREEE (reference sequence). CDR3 DNA: TGTGCCAGCAGCCCCTGGGGGACACCGAACACCGGGGAGCTGTTTTTT. It translates to CASSPWGTPNTGELFF.

The rearrangement uses TRBV11-2 and TRBJ2-3; TRBD2 matches 7 bases. The V segment lost 3 bases and the J segment 1 base; nucleotides outside the gene matches: 4. Germline V gene lookup returns CDR1 SGHAT and CDR2 FQNNGV. CDR3 length: 15 amino acids. The CDR3 region has the DNA TGTGCCAGCAGCTTCCTTGCGGGGGGCACAGATACGCAGTATTTT. Amino acids: CASSFLAGGTDTQYF. The whole variable domain, filled in from reference TRBV11-2 and TRBJ2-3, reads EAGVAQSPRYKIIEKRQSVAFWCNPISGHATLYWYQQILGQGPKLLIQFQNNGVVDDSQLPKDRFSAERLKGVDSTLKIQPAKLEDSAVYLCASSFLAGGTDTQYFGPGTRLTVL.

This clone has only a few counts. V and J are TRBV5-1 and TRBJ2-6; D unresolved. This CDR3 is built from 17 residues. The V and J ends lost 0 bases and 2 bases respectively, with 12 bases between them. Germline assignment: CDR1 SGHRS and CDR2 YFSETQ. The CDR3 DNA sequence: TGCGCCAGCAGCTTGGGCCCAGTCAAGGCTGGGGCCAACGTCCTGACTTTC. Protein: CASSLGPVKAGANVLTF.

This clone came up once. The chain employs TRBV5-6 and TRBJ2-1; D may be TRBD1 or TRBD2 (5 bases each). This CDR3 spans 14 amino acids. From germline, CDR1 is SGHDT and CDR2 YYEEEE. Trimming removed 6 bases from V and 10 bases from J, with 20 bases in between. CDR3 sequence reads: CASIERGRTVEQFF. CDR3 in DNA: TGTGCCAGCATCGAGAGGGGACGAACAGTAGAGCAGTTCTTC. Complete variable domain (other parts from reference TRBV5-6 and TRBJ2-1): DAGVTQSPTHLIKTRGQQVTLRCSPKSGHDTVSWYQQALGQGPQFIFQYYEEEERQRGNFPDRFSGHQFPNYSSELNVNALLLGDSALYLCASIERGRTVEQFFGPGTRLTVL.

The J gene is TRBJ2-2, the V gene TRBV11-2; perhaps TRBD1 as D (5 bases). Germline V gene lookup returns CDR1 SGHAT and CDR2 FQNNGV. Trimming shortened V by 3 bases and J by 0 bases, and 14 bases separated the two germline ends. This CDR3 has 17 amino acids. CDR3: CASSLSRAGPNTGELFF. The CDR3 region has the DNA TGTGCCAGCAGCTTGAGTCGGGCAGGGCCGAACACCGGGGAGCTGTTTTTT.

The rearrangement joins TRBV6-5 to TRBJ2-4; D is perhaps TRBD1 or TRBD2 (5 bases each). Germline-derived CDR1 and CDR2 are MNHEY and SVGAGI. This CDR3 region has 14 residues. V dropped 6 bases and J dropped 6 bases, with 15 bases sitting between them. The CDR3 DNA is TGTGCCAGCAGCCCTGGGACGGCGAGAAACATTCAGTACTTC. It codes for CASSPGTARNIQYF.

V gene TRBV7-2 combines with J gene TRBJ2-7; 8 bases align to TRBD2. CDR1 is SGHTA, CDR2 FQGNSA, per germline. The V and J ends lost 5 bases and 7 bases, in that order; junction bases with no gene match: 7. The CDR3 covers 13 residues. CDR3 nucleotide sequence: TGTGCCAGCAGCCAAGGACTAGCTGGGGAGCAGTACTTC. Translated, it gives CASSQGLAGEQYF.

V is TRBV5-1 and J is TRBJ2-3; 11 bases fit TRBD2. Germline V CDR1 and CDR2: SGHRS, YFSETQ. This CDR3 has 16 residues. The trim removed 7 bases at V and 1 base at J, leaving 8 bases unmatched. CDR3: CASGWGTSGRTDTQYF. CDR3 sequence (DNA): TGCGCCAGCGGCTGGGGGACTAGCGGACGCACAGATACGCAGTATTTT.

This chain joins TRBV15 and TRBJ2-5; 7 bases agree with TRBD2. The CDR3 length is 15 residues. The germline gives CDR1 LNHNV, CDR2 YYDKDF (reference sequence). V lost 0 bases to trimming and J lost 2 bases; unmatched junction nucleotides: 3. This CDR3 is CATSRDRAGQETQYF. The CDR3 DNA follows: TGTGCCACCAGCAGAGATAGAGCGGGGCAAGAGACCCAGTACTTC.

This chain uses TRBV6-1 with TRBJ2-5; D possibly corresponds to TRBD2 (6 bases). The CDR3 extends over 15 amino acids. Trimming took off 0 bases at V and 3 bases at J, with 11 bases between the two ends. Germline CDR1 reads MNHNS; CDR2 reads SASEGT. Here the CDR3 reads CASSEALRREETQYF. The CDR3 region has the DNA TGTGCCAGCAGTGAAGCTTTGAGGAGGGAAGAGACCCAGTACTTC.

V gene TRBV11-2 combines with J gene TRBJ2-7, with 7 bases that match TRBD1. V trimming: 3 bases; J trimming: 3 bases; junction bases outside the gene matches: 11. This CDR3 is built from 16 residues. The germline V gene encodes CDR1 SGHAT and CDR2 FQNNGV. The CDR3 sequence is CASSFYRGQAVYEQYF. DNA for the CDR3: TGTGCCAGCAGCTTCTACCGAGGACAGGCTGTCTACGAGCAGTACTTC.

This chain links TRBV6-5 with TRBJ2-4, with D possibly matching TRBD1 (6 bases). The CDR3 covers 13 residues. The germline V and J ends were trimmed by 4 bases and 10 bases, with 14 bases remaining between them. Germline V lookup: CDR1 MNHEY, CDR2 SVGAGI. The CDR3 sequence: CASSSSNRDIQYF. In DNA, the CDR3 is TGTGCCAGCAGTTCGAGCAACAGGGATATTCAGTACTTC.

This chain uses TRBV2 with TRBJ2-7, with D unresolved. The CDR3 sequence is 14 residues long. Germline V CDR1 and CDR2: SNHLY, FYNNEI. Deletions cut 3 bases from V and 2 bases from J, with 11 bases between. The CDR3 sequence is CASSEFLSTYEQYF. Here the CDR3 DNA reads TGTGCCAGCAGTGAGTTCCTCTCAACCTACGAGCAGTACTTC.

This clone was counted between two and nine times. The rearrangement joins TRBV12-5 to TRBJ1-5; no clear D gene. The CDR3 consists of 15 residues. With 7 bases removed from V and 0 bases from J, the gap between germline ends came to 13 bases. Germline loops: CDR1 LGHNT, CDR2 FRNRAP. As DNA, the CDR3 is TGTGCTAGTGTTGCCTTGGAAAGTAGCAATCAGCCCCAGCATTTT. It codes for CASVALESSNQPQHF.